A single sample gave rise to the 17 T cell receptor beta chains below, sequenced in a study of blood T cell repertoires in COVID-19. Only in-frame clones appear in the TCRdb table, and some are missing; sequencing was by immunoSEQ multiplex PCR. This table holds around 81,000 clones, roughly 88% found once. Sequencing used peripheral blood. Receptor source: a man between 65 and 85 years old with acute or convalescent COVID-19.

This chain links TRBV28 with TRBJ1-1, with a tentative D call TRBD1 (5 bases). Germline CDR1 and CDR2: MDHEN and SYDVKM. The CDR3 covers 11 residues. Trimming took 7 bases from V and 5 from J, leaving 8 bases between them. CDR3: CASTPGTEAFF. The CDR3 DNA follows: TGTGCCAGCACCCCAGGGACTGAAGCTTTCTTT.

The chain uses TRBV6-2 or TRBV6-3 and TRBJ1-1, with 7 nucleotides matching TRBD1. After removal of 1 base from V and 3 bases from J, the junction contained 5 bases not matched to a gene. This CDR3 is 15 amino acids long. From germline, CDR1 is MNHEY and CDR2 SVGEGT. CDR3 in amino acids: CASSYFQGDDTEAFF. The CDR3 DNA is TGTGCCAGCAGTTACTTCCAGGGGGATGACACTGAAGCTTTCTTT.

The chain combines TRBV10-3 with TRBJ1-4, with D possibly TRBD1 on 5 matching bases. CDR1 is ENHRY, CDR2 SYGVKD, per germline. Trimming left V 2 bases short and J 6 bases short, with 16 bases between. The CDR3 contains 16 residues. The CDR3 coding sequence is TGTGCCATCAGTGAGATGGGTCGGGGGTCCGATGAAAAACTGTTTTTT. The encoded protein is CAISEMGRGSDEKLFF.

The rearrangement links TRBV7-6 to TRBJ1-5; 7 bases line up with TRBD1. The V gene's germline CDR1 is SGHVS and CDR2 FNYEAQ. The CDR3 runs to 15 residues. With V trimmed by 7 bases and J by 4 bases, 10 bases remained unmatched. This CDR3 reads CASNRRDSINQPQHF. The CDR3, as DNA: TGTGCCAGCAACCGCCGGGACAGCATAAATCAGCCCCAGCATTTT.

V usage is TRBV4-3 and J usage is TRBJ1-2; 7 nucleotides align to TRBD1. Germline CDR1 and CDR2: LGHNA and YSLEER. This CDR3 comprises 16 residues. V dropped 0 bases and J dropped 5; count of bases not matched to a gene: 9. The CDR3 is CASSQDRAGGRYGYTF. The CDR3 nucleotides are TGCGCCAGCAGCCAAGATCGGGCAGGGGGAAGGTATGGCTACACCTTC.

This clone showed up just a few times. The rearrangement uses TRBV3-1 (or the pseudogene TRBV3-2) and TRBJ2-7; tentatively, D is TRBD1 (6 bases). V shed 1 base and J shed 2 bases, with 9 bases lying between them. The CDR3 length is 14 residues. The germline V gene has CDR1 LGHDT and CDR2 YNNKEL (reference sequence). CDR3 coding DNA: TGTGCCAGCAGCCAAGGTGGGGGCGCCTACGAGCAGTACTTC. As protein: CASSQGGGAYEQYF.

This clone was recorded only once. The rearrangement uses TRBV7-2 and TRBJ1-2, with a tentative D call TRBD1 (5 bases). Germline lookup yields CDR1 SGHTA and CDR2 FQGNSA. This CDR3 contains 16 residues. The V and J ends lost 6 bases and 0 bases respectively, with 17 bases between them. The CDR3 loop reads CASRFDSVGSNYGYTF. The CDR3 coding sequence is TGTGCCAGCAGATTCGACAGCGTCGGTTCTAACTATGGCTACACCTTC.

The chain links TRBV5-1 to TRBJ1-6; 8 positions agree with TRBD1. The CDR3 is 16 amino acids. The ends lost 4 bases at V and 10 bases at J; junction bases unmatched: 13. Germline CDR1 is SGHRS and CDR2 is YFSETQ. CDR3 amino acids: CASSLTGTGHPSPLHF. DNA of the CDR3: TGCGCCAGCAGCCTGACCGGGACAGGTCACCCCTCACCCCTCCACTTT.

This chain connects TRBV6-2 or TRBV6-3 to TRBJ1-1, with TRBD1 matching over 9 bases. From germline, CDR1 is MNHEY and CDR2 SVGEGT. CDR3 length: 14 residues. V lost 5 bases and J lost 4; bases outside the gene matches: 5. The CDR3 reads CASSTQGALTEAFF. CDR3 nucleotides: TGTGCCAGCAGTACACAGGGGGCGCTCACTGAAGCTTTCTTT.

The chain combines TRBV4-3 with TRBJ1-1, with D perhaps matching TRBD1 (5 bases). The CDR3 covers 14 residues. V was shortened by 6 bases and J by 0 bases, with 11 bases between the two germline ends. Germline CDR1 reads LGHNA; CDR2 reads YSLEER. This CDR3 is CASSPGGMNTEAFF. The CDR3 DNA is TGCGCCAGCAGTCCTGGGGGGATGAACACTGAAGCTTTCTTT.

The chain links TRBV29-1 to TRBJ2-5; TRBD2 aligns across 7 bases. CDR1 and CDR2 (germline): SQVTM, ANQGSEA. Trimming cost V 6 bases and J 5 bases; bases outside gene matches: 9. The CDR3 is 13 amino acids. CDR3 residues: CSVQRGGSETQYF. The CDR3 coding sequence is TGCAGCGTCCAGCGGGGCGGGTCGGAGACCCAGTACTTC.

The rearrangement joins TRBV30 to TRBJ1-5; tentatively, D is TRBD1 (6 bases). Trimming cost V 1 base and J 4 bases, with 11 bases left between them. The CDR3 consists of 14 residues. Per the germline V gene, CDR1 is GTSNPN and CDR2 is SVGIG (reference sequence). The CDR3 DNA reads TGTGCCTGGAGTGCCACAGGGATTAATCAGCCCCAGCATTTT. It is translated as CAWSATGINQPQHF.

Only a few counts were recorded for this clone. The chain recombines TRBV3-1 (or the pseudogene TRBV3-2) with TRBJ1-2; tentative D call: TRBD1 (5 bases). V was pared by 0 bases and J by 6 bases, with 14 bases between. Germline V gene data show CDR1 as LGHDT and CDR2 as YNNKEL (reference sequence). The CDR3 length is 15 residues. The CDR3 bases are TGTGCCAGCAGCCAAGAGACAGCGGGGGTTCATGGCTACACCTTC. Translated: CASSQETAGVHGYTF.

V and J are TRBV6-5 and TRBJ2-7; D is possibly TRBD1 (6 bases). With 6 bases removed from V and 2 bases from J, the gap between germline ends came to 11 bases. CDR1 and CDR2 from the germline V gene are MNHEY and SVGAGI. The CDR3 is 13 amino acids. The CDR3 reads CASRTGLAYEQYF. In nucleotides, the CDR3 is TGTGCCAGCAGGACAGGTCTCGCCTACGAGCAGTACTTC.

The V gene is TRBV4-1, the J gene TRBJ2-7; D call uncertain. Between the trimmed V and J ends, which lost 4 bases and 5 bases, there was a span of 15 bases. This CDR3 contains 14 residues. CDR1 is MGHRA, CDR2 YSYEKL, per germline. As DNA, the CDR3 is TGCGCCAGCAGCCGGAATACAGTTTCCCACGAGCAGTACTTC. Its protein product is CASSRNTVSHEQYF.

The J gene is TRBJ2-7, the V gene TRBV18; D gene unclear. CDR1 is KGHSH, CDR2 LQKENI, per germline. This CDR3 comprises 13 residues. V lost 2 bases, J lost 2 bases, and 7 bases lay in between. CDR3: CASSPTSTYEQYF. CDR3 nucleotides: TGTGCCAGCTCACCAACCAGTACCTACGAGCAGTACTTC.

This chain links TRBV28 with TRBJ2-3; TRBD2 is a possible D gene (6 bases). Trimming took 7 bases from V and 11 from J, leaving 28 bases between them. This CDR3 region has 16 residues. Germline-derived CDR1 and CDR2 are MDHEN and SYDVKM. The CDR3 DNA reads as TGTGCCAGCACCAACTCGGGCGGGGCTGGCAGATTGGGGCAGTATTTT. As protein: CASTNSGGAGRLGQYF.